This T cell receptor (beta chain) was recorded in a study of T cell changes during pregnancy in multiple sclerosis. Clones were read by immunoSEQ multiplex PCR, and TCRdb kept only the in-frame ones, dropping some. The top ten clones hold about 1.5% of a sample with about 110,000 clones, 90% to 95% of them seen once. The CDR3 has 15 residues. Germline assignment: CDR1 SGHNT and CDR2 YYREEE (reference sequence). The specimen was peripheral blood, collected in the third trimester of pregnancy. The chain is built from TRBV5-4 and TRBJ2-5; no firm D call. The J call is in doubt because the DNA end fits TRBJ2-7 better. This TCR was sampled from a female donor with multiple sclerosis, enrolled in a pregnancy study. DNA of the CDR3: TGTGCCAGCAGCGACCGTGGGCGTACGGTTTACGAGCAGTACTTC. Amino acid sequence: CASSDRGRTVYEQYF.